The 19 T cell receptor beta chains below come from one sample, sequenced in a study of sequential checkpoint blockade in melanoma. As to treatment: randomized to nivolumab then ipilimumab (arm A) or the reverse (arm B). TCRdb's table, derived via immunoSEQ multiplex PCR, lists solely in-frame clones and lacks some. Of about 4,900 clones listed, roughly 33% were seen once; the top ten hold 6% to 7%. Sequencing was performed on tumor tissue (inferred from file names), taken from a patient given nivolumab and ipilimumab in sequence. These receptors all stem from a human donor with melanoma.

This clone is medium-sized by share. The CDR3 reads CASSLSGTTGELFF. Here the CDR3 DNA reads TGTGCCAGCAGCTTATCGGGGACTACCGGGGAGCTGTTTTTT. The chain carries TRBV11-3 and TRBJ2-2; D perhaps matches TRBD2 (6 bases). Germline values: CDR1 SGHNT, CDR2 YENEEA. This CDR3 spans 14 amino acids. The V gene lost 2 bases and the J gene lost 5 bases, with 9 bases spanning the gap. The full variable domain, its missing parts supplied by reference TRBV11-3 and TRBJ2-2, is EAGVVQSPRYKIIEKKQPVAFWCNPISGHNTLYWYLQNLGQGPELLIRYENEEAVDDSQLPKDRFSAERLKGVDSTLKIQPAELGDSAVYLCASSLSGTTGELFFGEGSRLTVL.

This sequence joins TRBV6-7 and TRBJ1-2; D is uncertain. TRBV6-7 is classed as an ORF, of uncertain function. The CDR3 covers 16 residues. V was shortened by 5 bases and J by 0 bases, with 16 bases between the two germline ends. CDR3 in amino acids: CASSEARQDSNYGYTF. CDR3 sequence (DNA): TGTGCCAGCAGTGAAGCGAGACAAGACTCTAACTATGGCTACACCTTC.

This clone was seen more than once but under ten times. This chain uses TRBV6-8 with TRBJ2-7, with 10 bases fitting TRBD2. The V gene end was trimmed by 5 bases and the J gene end by 7 bases; junction bases not matched to a gene: 8. Germline V gene lookup returns CDR1 MNHGY and CDR2 SAAAGT. CDR3 length equals 14 residues. The CDR3 spells CASSILSGRGEQYF. CDR3 sequence (DNA): TGTGCCAGCAGTATTCTAAGCGGGAGGGGGGAGCAGTACTTC.

This clone has only a few counts. The chain employs TRBV28 and TRBJ2-3; 15 bases are shared with TRBD2. CDR1 is MDHEN and CDR2 is SYDVKM in the germline V gene. Trimming at V came to 10 bases and at J to 3 bases, leaving 23 bases not matched to a gene. This CDR3 has 21 residues. The CDR3 nucleotides are TGTGCCACCCCACGCAGGACTAGCGGGAGGGCCGAGTCTGTAGAAACAGATACGCAGTATTTT. Protein sequence: CATPRRTSGRAESVETDTQYF.

The chain has TRBV11-3 and TRBJ2-1, with TRBD2 matching over 7 bases. Germline CDR1 and CDR2: SGHNT and YENEEA. The CDR3 contains 16 residues. The J segment lost 2 bases and the V segment lost 5 bases, leaving 9 bases of the junction unmatched. The CDR3: CASSPRAGDTYNEQFF. The CDR3, as DNA: TGTGCCAGCAGCCCTCGGGCGGGAGACACCTACAATGAGCAGTTCTTC.

The chain is built from TRBV11-3 and TRBJ2-2; 13 bases line up with TRBD2. Looked up from germline, CDR1 is SGHNT and CDR2 is YENEEA. The CDR3 has 16 residues. The J segment lost 5 bases and the V segment lost 6 bases, leaving 6 bases of the junction unmatched. CDR3 sequence: CASRFGLAGETGELFF. CDR3 DNA: TGTGCCAGCAGATTTGGACTAGCGGGAGAGACCGGGGAGCTGTTTTTT.

The chain links TRBV18 to TRBJ2-7; tentatively, D is TRBD2 (5 bases). The germline V and J ends were trimmed by 6 bases and 5 bases, with 23 bases remaining between them. Germline loops: CDR1 KGHSH, CDR2 LQKENI. The CDR3 runs to 16 residues. CDR3: CASSDFSAASFHEQYF. As DNA, the CDR3 is TGTGCCAGCTCCGATTTTTCCGCGGCTAGCTTTCACGAGCAGTACTTC.

This chain uses TRBV11-3 with TRBJ1-4; 7 bases are a match to TRBD1. The CDR3 extends over 14 amino acids. V lost 2 bases to trimming and J lost 8 bases; unmatched junction nucleotides: 5. Germline V gene lookup returns CDR1 SGHNT and CDR2 YENEEA. The CDR3 DNA sequence: TGTGCCAGCAGCTTAATAGGGGGCGCCGAAAAACTGTTTTTT. Its protein product is CASSLIGGAEKLFF.

This clone showed up just a few times. The J gene is TRBJ2-1, the V gene TRBV6-8, with D hard to call. Germline values: CDR1 MNHGY, CDR2 SAAAGT. Trimming stripped 0 bases from V and 7 bases from J, with 16 bases between. CDR3 length: 16 amino acids. This CDR3 is CASSYSTALSRNEQFF. CDR3 DNA: TGTGCCAGCAGTTACTCGACGGCTCTCTCGAGGAATGAGCAGTTCTTC.

The chain joins TRBV11-3 to TRBJ2-1; the D is unclear. V lost 5 bases and J 0 bases, leaving 11 bases between the germline ends. This CDR3 has 15 amino acids. Germline CDR1 is SGHNT and CDR2 is YENEEA. This CDR3 is CASSPSPRSYNEQFF. DNA for the CDR3: TGTGCCAGCAGCCCCTCCCCTCGCTCCTACAATGAGCAGTTCTTC.

This clone was detected a few times. The J gene is TRBJ1-1, the V gene TRBV30, with TRBD1 as a possible D gene (5 bases). Germline CDR1 is GTSNPN and CDR2 is SVGIG (reference sequence). V was pared by 2 bases and J by 0 bases, with 7 bases between. The CDR3 length is 13 residues. The CDR3 here is CAWSQGVNTEAFF. DNA of the CDR3: TGTGCCTGGAGTCAGGGCGTGAACACTGAAGCTTTCTTT.

The chain is built from TRBV16 and TRBJ2-4; no clear D. V shed 0 bases and J shed 7 bases, with 13 bases lying between them. Per germline, CDR1 KGHSY and CDR2 FQNENV. This CDR3 region has 15 residues. In DNA, the CDR3 is TGTGCCAGCAGCCAATCGGGGATTTTTGATAACATTCAGTACTTC. As protein: CASSQSGIFDNIQYF.

This clone came up a few times. The J gene is TRBJ2-3, the V gene TRBV10-2, with D perhaps TRBD2 (6 bases). CDR3 length equals 15 residues. V was shortened by 1 base and J by 4 bases, with 12 bases between the two germline ends. Germline CDR1 WSHSY, CDR2 SAAADI. CDR3 sequence (DNA): TGCGCCAGCAGTGAGTTCACGGGAGCGGCAGATACGCAGTATTTT. Translation: CASSEFTGAADTQYF.

By sample fraction, this clone is large. This chain joins TRBV6-8 and TRBJ1-4; no reliable D call. V dropped 7 bases and J dropped 3 bases, with 6 bases sitting between them. The CDR3 totals 12 residues. The germline CDR1 and CDR2 sequences are MNHGY and SAAAGT. CDR3 loop: CASNRANEKLFF. In DNA form, the CDR3 reads TGTGCCAGCAATAGGGCTAATGAAAAACTGTTTTTT.

V is TRBV11-3 and J is TRBJ2-7; D is perhaps TRBD1 (6 bases). The CDR3 covers 15 residues. Looked up from germline, CDR1 is SGHNT and CDR2 is YENEEA. V gave up 3 bases and J gave up 2 bases, with 14 bases separating them. CDR3 coding DNA: TGTGCCAGCAGCTTGAGATGGGGGCTCGCCTACGAGCAGTACTTC. This codes for CASSLRWGLAYEQYF.

This chain joins TRBV11-3 and TRBJ1-1; D ambiguous. This CDR3 region has 15 residues. Germline CDR1 and CDR2: SGHNT and YENEEA. V dropped 1 base and J dropped 1 base, with 10 bases sitting between them. The CDR3 spells CASSLVRAGNTEAFF. The CDR3 DNA is TGTGCCAGCAGCTTAGTTCGGGCAGGGAACACTGAAGCTTTCTTT.

The chain combines TRBV30 with TRBJ2-4; D not resolved. Trimming took 1 base from V and 1 from J, leaving 5 bases between them. In germline, CDR1 is GTSNPN, CDR2 SVGIG (reference sequence). The CDR3 contains 13 residues. CDR3 protein: CAWSAYAKNIQYF. CDR3 bases: TGTGCCTGGAGTGCATACGCCAAAAACATTCAGTACTTC.

The sample holds a few counts of this clone. This chain links TRBV18 with TRBJ2-7, with TRBD1 matching over 10 bases. J was trimmed by 9 bases and V by 2 bases; bases with no gene match: 10. CDR1 is KGHSH and CDR2 is LQKENI in the germline V gene. This CDR3 has 15 residues. The CDR3 sequence: CASSPTTGGKLGQYF. In DNA, the CDR3 is TGTGCCAGCTCACCAACGACAGGGGGCAAATTAGGGCAGTACTTC.

The V call is TRBV29-1, the J call TRBJ1-2; D may be TRBD1 (5 bases). Trimming took off 4 bases at V and 2 bases at J, with 8 bases between the two ends. CDR1 is SQVTM, CDR2 ANQGSEA, per germline. The CDR3 contains 12 residues. CDR3 region: CSVGGFNYGYTF. The CDR3 region has the DNA TGCAGCGTTGGGGGGTTCAACTATGGCTACACCTTC.